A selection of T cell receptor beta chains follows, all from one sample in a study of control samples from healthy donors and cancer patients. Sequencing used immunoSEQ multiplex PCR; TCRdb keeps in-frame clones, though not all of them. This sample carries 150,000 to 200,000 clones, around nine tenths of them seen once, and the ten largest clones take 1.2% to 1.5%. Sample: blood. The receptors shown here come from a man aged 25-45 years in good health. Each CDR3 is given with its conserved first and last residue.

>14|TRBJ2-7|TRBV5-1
CASSLVDQSYEQYF
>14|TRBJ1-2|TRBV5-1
CASSKTRGDYGYTF
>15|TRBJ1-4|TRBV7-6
CASSLGLATGEKLFF
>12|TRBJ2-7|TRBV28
CASSLKSYEQYF
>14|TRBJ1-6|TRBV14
CASSQGGGNSPLHF
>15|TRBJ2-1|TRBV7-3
CASSLRSLGVNEQFF
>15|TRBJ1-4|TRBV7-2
CASSLSGQANEKLFF
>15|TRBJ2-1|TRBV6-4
CASSDSSGGANEQFF
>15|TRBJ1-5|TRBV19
CASSQSVGQHQPQHF
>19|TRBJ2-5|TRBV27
CASSRYSGTSGRRGETQYF
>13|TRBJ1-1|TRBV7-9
CASTPGRTTEAFF
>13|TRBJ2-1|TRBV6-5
CASSRQGYNEQFF
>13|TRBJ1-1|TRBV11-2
CASSPLWDTEAFF
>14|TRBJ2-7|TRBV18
CASSPDTRVYEQYF
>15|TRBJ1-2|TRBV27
CASSYRTGEDYGYTF
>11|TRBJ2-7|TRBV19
CASSRGYEQYF
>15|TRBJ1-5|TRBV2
CASSEGTGGNQPQHF
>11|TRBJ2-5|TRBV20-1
CSARPQETQYF
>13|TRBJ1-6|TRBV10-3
CAITFREDSPLHF
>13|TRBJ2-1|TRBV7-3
CASSLSPSTEQFF
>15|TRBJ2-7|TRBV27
CASSSPGRKRYEQYF
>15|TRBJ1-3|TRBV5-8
CASSPGMIPGNTIYF
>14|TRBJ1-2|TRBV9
CASSSHRGGYGYTF